One and the same sample provided the 20 T cell receptor beta chains below, sequenced in a study of CD8+ T cells in alopecia areata. Sequencing templates came from extracted RNA that was reverse transcribed into cDNA. Repertoires were generated with immunoSEQ multiplex PCR, while TCRdb's copy carries only in-frame clones and drops some. The sample has about 150,000 clones; more than 45% are singletons. Source: CD8+ T cells sorted from blood, taken at week 0. Source of these receptors: a human donor with alopecia areata.

The chain employs TRBV10-3 and TRBJ2-1; D not resolved. Germline assignment: CDR1 ENHRY and CDR2 SYGVKD. Trimming took 4 bases from V and 9 from J, leaving 13 bases between them. CDR3 length: 13 residues. For the CDR3, the DNA is TGTGCCATCAGTGGGCCAAGTTTCCCTGAGCAGTTCTTC. Residues: CAISGPSFPEQFF.

This clone was observed a few times. J is TRBJ2-1 and V is TRBV7-2, with a possible D match to TRBD2 (5 bases). The germline V gene encodes CDR1 SGHTA and CDR2 FQGNSA. V lost 2 bases, J lost 0 bases, and 8 bases lay in between. The CDR3 contains 15 residues. CDR3 sequence reads: CASSLQADSYNEQFF. The CDR3 bases are TGTGCCAGCAGCTTACAAGCGGACTCCTACAATGAGCAGTTCTTC.

The CDR3 reads CAWSVSSSREQFF. In DNA form, the CDR3 reads TGTGCCTGGAGTGTATCATCGTCGCGGGAGCAGTTCTTC. The chain joins TRBV30 to TRBJ2-1; D call uncertain. V lost 0 bases, J lost 10 bases, and 13 bases lay in between. This CDR3 is 13 amino acids long. Germline V gives CDR1 GTSNPN, CDR2 SVGIG (reference sequence).

V usage is TRBV9 and J usage is TRBJ2-4, with 8 bases aligning to TRBD1. V was pared by 3 bases and J by 0 bases, with 11 bases of the junction left unmatched. Germline CDR1 SGDLS, CDR2 YYNGEE. The CDR3 runs 18 residues. The CDR3 protein is CASSGRAQGDLAKNIQYF. The CDR3 DNA sequence: TGTGCCAGCAGCGGCCGGGCACAGGGGGATCTAGCCAAAAACATTCAGTACTTC. The variable domain in full, with the rest retrieved from reference TRBV9 and TRBJ2-4, is DSGVTQTPKHLITATGQRVTLRCSPRSGDLSVYWYQQSLDQGLQFLIQYYNGEERAKGNILERFSAQQFPDLHSELNLSSLELGDSALYFCASSGRAQGDLAKNIQYFGAGTRLSVL.

This clone was detected only once. The gene calls are TRBV5-6 and TRBJ2-6; D gene uncertain. V was clipped by 2 bases and J by 2 bases, with 8 bases between them. CDR1 SGHDT and CDR2 YYEEEE come from the germline V gene. The CDR3 runs to 15 residues. The CDR3 sequence: CASSLGGTGANVLTF. The CDR3, as DNA: TGTGCCAGCAGCTTAGGTGGGACTGGGGCCAACGTCCTGACTTTC. Full variable domain (rest looked up from reference TRBV5-6 and TRBJ2-6): DAGVTQSPTHLIKTRGQQVTLRCSPKSGHDTVSWYQQALGQGPQFIFQYYEEEERQRGNFPDRFSGHQFPNYSSELNVNALLLGDSALYLCASSLGGTGANVLTFGAGSRLTVL.

This chain uses TRBV30 with TRBJ1-2; a possible D gene is TRBD1 (5 bases). The CDR3 has 13 residues. Trimming left V 0 bases short and J 8 bases short, with 13 bases between. Per germline, CDR1 GTSNPN and CDR2 SVGIG (reference sequence). This CDR3 is CAWSVGGAGGYTF. The CDR3 bases are TGTGCCTGGAGTGTTGGAGGGGCTGGAGGCTACACCTTC.

The chain employs TRBV10-3 and TRBJ1-5, with 10 bases aligning to TRBD1. The trim removed 3 bases at V and 0 bases at J, leaving 8 bases unmatched. The germline V gene encodes CDR1 ENHRY and CDR2 SYGVKD. CDR3 length equals 18 residues. CDR3 DNA sequence: TGTGCCATCAGTGAATTTCGGACAGGGGGAAATAGCAATCAGCCCCAGCATTTT. Translated: CAISEFRTGGNSNQPQHF.

This clone has only a few counts. This rearrangement joins TRBV25-1 to TRBJ1-5; 9 positions match TRBD1. Germline V gene data show CDR1 as MGHDK and CDR2 as SYGVNS. The ends lost 5 bases at V and 7 bases at J; junction bases unmatched: 12. The CDR3 loop spans 16 amino acids. The CDR3 DNA reads TGTGCCAGCAGTCCTTGGGACAGGGAAGAGGGGCAGCCCCAGCATTTT. Translating gives CASSPWDREEGQPQHF.

The CDR3 protein is CASSPIETAAYEQYF. CDR3 DNA sequence: TGTGCCAGCAGCCCGATTGAGACAGCCGCCTACGAGCAGTACTTC. V and J are TRBV7-8 and TRBJ2-7; weak D call: TRBD1 (5 bases). CDR3 length: 15 residues. Trimming cost V 5 bases and J 2 bases, with 16 bases left between them. CDR1 is SGHVS and CDR2 is FQNEAQ in the germline V gene.

This clone turned up a few times. This sequence joins TRBV29-1 and TRBJ2-1; the match to TRBD2 covers 8 bases. CDR3 size: 15 residues. The trim removed 1 base at V and 5 bases at J, leaving 7 bases unmatched. Looked up from germline, CDR1 is SQVTM and CDR2 is ANQGSEA. CDR3 sequence: CSVEGRGGIDNEQFF. Here the CDR3 DNA reads TGCAGCGTTGAAGGTCGGGGGGGCATCGACAATGAGCAGTTCTTC.

The gene calls are TRBV25-1 and TRBJ2-7; D tentatively fits TRBD1 or TRBD2 (6 bases each). Germline loops: CDR1 MGHDK, CDR2 SYGVNS. V lost 8 bases to trimming and J lost 0 bases, with 8 bases between them. The CDR3 spans 12 residues. The CDR3 DNA reads TGTGCCAGCCGGGGGCACTCCTACGAGCAGTACTTC. It specifies CASRGHSYEQYF.

The rearrangement links TRBV4-3 to TRBJ2-1; D is possibly TRBD1 (6 bases). The CDR3 spans 14 residues. V was clipped by 2 bases and J by 6 bases, with 11 bases between them. Germline V lookup: CDR1 LGHNA, CDR2 YSLEER. The CDR3 loop is CASSQLDRSNEQFF. CDR3 sequence (DNA): TGCGCCAGCAGCCAACTTGACAGGTCCAATGAGCAGTTCTTC.

The rearrangement links TRBV7-9 to TRBJ1-2; D is unclear. The CDR3 sequence is 12 residues long. Germline CDR1 and CDR2: SEHNR and FQNEAQ (reference sequence). Trimming stripped 6 bases from V and 6 bases from J, with 11 bases between. The CDR3 is CASSYRADGYTF. DNA of the CDR3: TGTGCCAGCAGTTACCGGGCGGATGGCTACACCTTC.

This chain uses TRBV6-5 with TRBJ2-1, with a weak D call TRBD1 (5 bases). The germline V gene has CDR1 MNHEY and CDR2 SVGAGI. The CDR3 runs 14 residues. V was shortened by 0 bases and J by 5 bases, with 8 bases between the two germline ends. The CDR3 here is CASSYSKQDNEQFF. The CDR3 DNA sequence: TGTGCCAGCAGTTACTCGAAACAGGACAATGAGCAGTTCTTC.

The CDR3 DNA is TGTGCCAGCAGTGTCGGTCAGGGGGCTGGGTACGAGCAGTACTTC. Its translation: CASSVGQGAGYEQYF. The chain carries TRBV2 and TRBJ2-7; 8 bases align to TRBD1. The CDR3 runs to 15 residues. Losses at the gene ends were 4 bases for V and 4 bases for J; bases not matched to a gene: 9. The germline gives CDR1 SNHLY, CDR2 FYNNEI.

V is TRBV9 and J is TRBJ1-1, with a weak D call TRBD1 (5 bases). V dropped 4 bases and J dropped 7 bases, with 23 bases sitting between them. This CDR3 has 16 residues. CDR1 is SGDLS, CDR2 YYNGEE, per germline. CDR3 sequence reads: CASSSNPWGDHVEAFF. As DNA, the CDR3 is TGTGCCAGCAGCTCCAACCCGTGGGGGGATCATGTTGAAGCTTTCTTT. Using reference TRBV9 and TRBJ1-1 for the parts outside the CDR3, the full variable domain is DSGVTQTPKHLITATGQRVTLRCSPRSGDLSVYWYQQSLDQGLQFLIQYYNGEERAKGNILERFSAQQFPDLHSELNLSSLELGDSALYFCASSSNPWGDHVEAFFGQGTRLTVV.

There are a few counts of this clone. CDR3 bases: TGTGCCAGCAGGGGACAGGGGAGAGAGACCCAGTACTTC. This translates into CASRGQGRETQYF. The chain links TRBV5-6 to TRBJ2-5; 10 positions agree with TRBD1. CDR1 SGHDT and CDR2 YYEEEE come from the germline V gene. The CDR3 loop spans 13 amino acids. J gave up 4 bases and V 5 bases, and 2 bases lay outside the gene matches.

In its sample, this clone was seen a few times. V usage is TRBV4-3 and J usage is TRBJ2-7; tentatively, D is TRBD2 (5 bases). Germline-derived CDR1 and CDR2 are LGHNA and YSLEER. V lost 0 bases and J 3 bases, leaving 9 bases between the germline ends. The CDR3 spans 14 residues. The CDR3 nucleotides are TGCGCCAGCAGCCAAGAAAGGAGGTACTACGAGCAGTACTTC. This translates into CASSQERRYYEQYF.

In this sample, this clone turned up a few times. The chain carries TRBV2 and TRBJ2-3, with D unresolved. CDR1 SNHLY and CDR2 FYNNEI come from the germline V gene. The CDR3 extends over 14 amino acids. V was shortened by 3 bases and J by 0 bases, with 7 bases between the two germline ends. The CDR3, as DNA: TGTGCCAGCAGTGAGAGAGATAGCACAGATACGCAGTATTTT. Encoded protein: CASSERDSTDTQYF.

The V call is TRBV9, the J call TRBJ1-5; D ambiguous. Trimming cost V 3 bases and J 0 bases, with 7 bases left between them. The CDR3 consists of 14 residues. CDR1 and CDR2 from the germline V gene are SGDLS and YYNGEE. The CDR3 DNA is TGTGCCAGCAGCGCCCTCGATAGCAATCAGCCCCAGCATTTT. This encodes CASSALDSNQPQHF.